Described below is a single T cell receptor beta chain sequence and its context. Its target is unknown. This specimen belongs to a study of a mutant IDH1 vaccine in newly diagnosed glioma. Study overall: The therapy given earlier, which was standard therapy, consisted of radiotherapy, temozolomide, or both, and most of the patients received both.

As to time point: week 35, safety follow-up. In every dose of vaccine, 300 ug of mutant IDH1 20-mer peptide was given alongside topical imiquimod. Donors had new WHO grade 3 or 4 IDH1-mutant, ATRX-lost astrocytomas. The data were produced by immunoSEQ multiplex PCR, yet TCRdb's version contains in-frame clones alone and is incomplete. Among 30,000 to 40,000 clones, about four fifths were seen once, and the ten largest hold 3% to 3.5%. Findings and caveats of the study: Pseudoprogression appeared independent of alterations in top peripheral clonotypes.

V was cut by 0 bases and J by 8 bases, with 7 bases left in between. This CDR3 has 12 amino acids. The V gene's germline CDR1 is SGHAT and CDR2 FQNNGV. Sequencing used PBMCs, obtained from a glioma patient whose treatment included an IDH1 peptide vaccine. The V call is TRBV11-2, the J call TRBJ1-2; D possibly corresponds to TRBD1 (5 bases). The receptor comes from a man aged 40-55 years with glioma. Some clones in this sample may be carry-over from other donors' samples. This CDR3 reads CASSLEGDGYTF. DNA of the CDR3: TGTGCCAGCAGCTTAGAAGGGGACGGCTACACCTTC.